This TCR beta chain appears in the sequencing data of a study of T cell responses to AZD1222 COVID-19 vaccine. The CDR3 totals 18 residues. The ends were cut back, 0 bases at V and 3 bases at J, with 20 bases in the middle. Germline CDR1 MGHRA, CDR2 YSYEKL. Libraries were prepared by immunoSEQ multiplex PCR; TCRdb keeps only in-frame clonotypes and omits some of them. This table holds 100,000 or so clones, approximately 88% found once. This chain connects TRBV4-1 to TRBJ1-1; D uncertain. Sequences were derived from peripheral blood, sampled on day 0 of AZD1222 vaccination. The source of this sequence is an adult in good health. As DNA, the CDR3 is TGCGCCAGCAGCCAAGATTTCCCAGCCCCCGGTTGGCACACTGAAGCTTTCTTT. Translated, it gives CASSQDFPAPGWHTEAFF.